The next 31 T cell receptor beta chains were all read from a single sample in a study of memory B cells and T cells in multiple sclerosis (dated by TCRdb to 2017 to 2018). These TCRs' antigens remain unknown. After CFSE-labeled PBMCs were cultured without a stimulus, the autoproliferating (CFSEdim) and non-proliferating (CFSEhi) T cell fractions were sequenced separately. A total of 5x10^7 CFSE-labeled PBMCs were cultured for 7 to 8 days without stimulus, and replicate wells were then pooled. Library prep was done by the immunoSEQ multiplex PCR assay. TCRdb took this table from immuneACCESS and kept in-frame rearrangements with V and J called. Such tables lack part of the clones; where checked against another copy, unresolved V genes explain under half of the gap, and the rest is unexplained. For this sample the table gives under 50,000 clones, of which about 80% were detected only once. The top ten clonotypes cover around 1.1% of the sample.

The sequenced material came from PBMCs from blood kept in culture. The receptors were gathered from a human donor with multiple sclerosis.

This clone occurred a few times. The chain employs TRBV7-9 and TRBJ2-1, with 7 bases identical to TRBD2. Trimming at V came to 10 bases and at J to 0 bases, leaving 6 bases not matched to a gene. Germline CDR1 is SEHNR and CDR2 is FQNEAQ (reference sequence). CDR3 size: 14 residues. CDR3 sequence (DNA): TGTGCCACCCCTAGCGGAAGCTCCTACAATGAGCAGTTCTTC. It encodes CATPSGSSYNEQFF.

The table lists this clone with a few counts. This sequence joins TRBV19 and TRBJ1-5; D remains unclear. Germline CDR1 and CDR2: LNHDA and SQIVND (reference sequence). Trimming cost V 3 bases and J 5 bases, with 14 bases left between them. The CDR3 extends over 15 amino acids. CDR3 in amino acids: CASSMQAFPYQPQHF. The CDR3 region has the DNA TGTGCCAGTAGTATGCAGGCCTTTCCCTATCAGCCCCAGCATTTT.

The chain uses TRBV6-6 and TRBJ2-3; TRBD1 might be the D (6 bases). V lost 6 bases and J lost 1, with 14 bases in between. CDR1 MNHNY and CDR2 SVGAGI come from the germline V gene (reference sequence). CDR3 length: 15 residues. The CDR3 loop is CASSLQGYRTDTQYF. DNA of the CDR3: TGTGCCAGCAGCTTACAGGGCTACCGCACAGATACGCAGTATTTT.

V usage is TRBV10-3 and J usage is TRBJ1-2; TRBD1 matches 8 bases. The CDR3 loop spans 16 amino acids. The V and J ends lost 1 base and 8 bases, in that order; junction bases with no gene match: 12. Germline CDR1 reads ENHRY; CDR2 reads SYGVKD. The CDR3 nucleotides are TGTGCCATCAGTGAGTATGGACAGGGAGCCTCGGGCGGCTACACCTTC. This gives the protein CAISEYGQGASGGYTF.

The chain joins TRBV7-9 to TRBJ2-5; D remains unclear. Germline-derived CDR1 and CDR2 are SEHNR and FQNEAQ (reference sequence). The CDR3 runs to 10 residues. V lost 8 bases, J lost 4 bases, and 5 bases lay in between. The CDR3: CASALETQYF. CDR3 in DNA: TGTGCCAGCGCCTTAGAGACCCAGTACTTC.

The genes are TRBV7-9 and TRBJ2-1; perhaps TRBD2 as D (7 bases). The length of the CDR3 is 15 residues. Trimming left V 2 bases short and J 6 bases short, with 14 bases between. Germline assignment: CDR1 SEHNR and CDR2 FQNEAQ (reference sequence). CDR3 loop: CASSLPRGGGNEQFF. The CDR3, as DNA: TGTGCCAGCAGCTTACCCAGGGGAGGGGGCAATGAGCAGTTCTTC.

The rearrangement joins TRBV25-1 to TRBJ1-5, with a possible D match to TRBD1 (5 bases). Germline V gene lookup returns CDR1 MGHDK and CDR2 SYGVNS. The CDR3 runs to 15 residues. Trimming pared 0 bases from V and 6 bases from J, leaving 12 bases between. CDR3 sequence reads: CASSEYGGGSQPQHF. As DNA, the CDR3 is TGTGCCAGCAGTGAATATGGGGGGGGGAGTCAGCCCCAGCATTTT.

The chain combines TRBV9 with TRBJ2-5, with 9 bases matching TRBD2. V trimming: 0 bases; J trimming: 2 bases; junction bases outside the gene matches: 8. Germline CDR1 SGDLS, CDR2 YYNGEE. The length of the CDR3 is 17 residues. The CDR3 loop reads CASSVDPASGGQETQYF. The CDR3 DNA is TGTGCCAGCAGCGTAGACCCGGCCAGCGGGGGGCAAGAGACCCAGTACTTC.

V is TRBV5-4 and J is TRBJ2-5; 9 bases map to TRBD1. This CDR3 is built from 15 residues. Germline lookup yields CDR1 SGHNT and CDR2 YYREEE (reference sequence). Trimming at V came to 4 bases and at J to 4 bases, leaving 8 bases not matched to a gene. The CDR3 bases are TGTGCCAGCAGCCCACAGGGGGCGAGGGGAGAGACCCAGTACTTC. It specifies CASSPQGARGETQYF.

The chain couples TRBV28 to TRBJ2-7, with TRBD2 matching over 9 bases. The germline V gene has CDR1 MDHEN and CDR2 SYDVKM. Trimming cost V 2 bases and J 4 bases; bases outside gene matches: 3. The CDR3 extends over 14 amino acids. The CDR3: CASSLDSGGYEQYF. CDR3 in DNA: TGTGCCAGCAGTTTAGATAGCGGGGGTTACGAGCAGTACTTC.

The CDR3 is CASSYDGNTEAFF. The CDR3 DNA reads as TGTGCCAGCAGTTATGACGGGAACACTGAAGCTTTCTTT. The V gene is TRBV6-1, the J gene TRBJ1-1, with D unresolved. The CDR3 spans 13 residues. CDR1 and CDR2 (germline): MNHNS, SASEGT. The germline V and J ends were trimmed by 5 bases and 1 base, with 8 bases remaining between them.

The CDR3 loop is CASSLGPDREETQYF. CDR3 bases: TGCGCCAGCAGCCTGGGGCCCGACAGAGAAGAGACCCAGTACTTC. This chain connects TRBV5-1 to TRBJ2-5; D is possibly TRBD1 (5 bases). V dropped 4 bases and J dropped 3 bases, with 16 bases sitting between them. Germline V CDR1 and CDR2: SGHRS, YFSETQ. The CDR3 totals 15 residues.

This clone was observed once. The chain links TRBV20-1 to TRBJ2-7; the D is unclear. Looked up from germline, CDR1 is DFQATT and CDR2 is SNEGSKA (reference sequence). V lost 6 bases and J 2 bases, leaving 8 bases between the germline ends. The length of the CDR3 is 11 residues. The CDR3 region has the DNA TGCAGTGCATTCAGGACCTACGAGCAGTACTTC. Translated, it gives CSAFRTYEQYF.

The genes are TRBV4-1 and TRBJ1-1, with 10 bases fitting TRBD1. CDR1 is MGHRA and CDR2 is YSYEKL in the germline V gene. J gave up 7 bases and V 3 bases, and 8 bases lay outside the gene matches. CDR3 length equals 15 residues. CDR3 residues: CASSHPGTGVFEAFF. CDR3 DNA: TGCGCCAGCAGCCATCCCGGGACAGGGGTTTTTGAAGCTTTCTTT.

The CDR3 coding sequence is TGTGCCAGCAGCACGCGGGGGGGCCTGTACAATGAGCAGTTCTTC. Translation gives CASSTRGGLYNEQFF. The chain uses TRBV7-9 and TRBJ2-1; 9 nucleotides agree with TRBD2. CDR1 and CDR2 from the germline V gene are SEHNR and FQNEAQ (reference sequence). The CDR3 sequence is 15 residues long. V shed 5 bases and J 4 bases; nucleotides not matched to a gene: 6.

This chain links TRBV7-8 with TRBJ1-1; D possibly corresponds to TRBD1 (5 bases). This CDR3 has 15 amino acids. The V end was cut by 1 base, the J end by 1 base, with 10 bases between. Per the germline V gene, CDR1 is SGHVS and CDR2 is FQNEAQ. CDR3 DNA: TGTGCCAGCAGCTTAGGGGGGGGGAGGAACACTGAAGCTTTCTTT. It encodes CASSLGGGRNTEAFF.

The genes are TRBV2 and TRBJ2-3, with D possibly matching TRBD2 (5 bases). There are 12 residues in the CDR3. Germline V gene lookup returns CDR1 SNHLY and CDR2 FYNNEI. Trimming pared 3 bases from V and 9 bases from J, leaving 10 bases between. CDR3 in amino acids: CASSDWGDTQYF. CDR3 coding DNA: TGTGCCAGCAGTGATTGGGGAGACACGCAGTATTTT. The entire variable domain, with the rest obtained from reference TRBV2 and TRBJ2-3, is as follows: EPEVTQTPSHQVTQMGQEVILRCVPISNHLYFYWYRQILGQKVEFLVSFYNNEISEKSEIFDDQFSVERPDGSNFTLKIRSTKLEDSAMYFCASSDWGDTQYFGPGTRLTVL.

The rearrangement joins TRBV10-1 to TRBJ2-5; D is tentatively TRBD1 or TRBD2 (5 bases each). There are 13 residues in the CDR3. Trimming left V 10 bases short and J 7 bases short, with 19 bases between. Germline V lookup: CDR1 WNHNN, CDR2 SYGVQD (reference sequence). The CDR3 protein is CATSTGKGRTQYF. The DNA of the CDR3 is TGCGCCACCTCGACCGGGAAGGGGAGGACCCAGTACTTC.

This rearrangement joins TRBV12-2 to TRBJ2-1. TRBV12-2 is marked as a pseudogene. The CDR3 sequence is 16 residues long. The CDR3 DNA sequence: TGTGCAAGACCGCTCTTGGGACCCGCACGGAGGAATGAGCAGTTCTTC. This sequence encodes CARPLLGPARRNEQFF.

V usage is TRBV10-2 and J usage is TRBJ2-7; a possible D gene is TRBD1 (5 bases). V was pared by 4 bases and J by 2 bases, with 9 bases between. CDR1 and CDR2 (germline): WSHSY, SAAADI. CDR3 length equals 13 residues. In DNA, the CDR3 is TGCGCCAGCAGTGTGGGGCCCACCTACGAGCAGTACTTC. Amino acid sequence: CASSVGPTYEQYF.

The V and J genes are TRBV4-1 and TRBJ1-5; 9 bases match TRBD1. J was trimmed by 4 bases and V by 4 bases; bases with no gene match: 11. Per the germline V gene, CDR1 is MGHRA and CDR2 is YSYEKL. The CDR3 has 17 residues. The CDR3 DNA reads TGCGCCAGCAGCCCCAGGGCCGCACAGGGGGCAAATCAGCCCCAGCATTTT. Protein sequence: CASSPRAAQGANQPQHF.

The chain uses TRBV6-6 and TRBJ1-2, with D maybe TRBD1 (5 bases). V was pared by 11 bases and J by 3 bases, with 16 bases between. Germline V CDR1 and CDR2: MNHNY, SVGAGI (reference sequence). This CDR3 is 13 amino acids long. The CDR3 loop reads CAGGTGLDYGYTF. The DNA for the CDR3 is TGTGCCGGGGGAACGGGACTTGACTATGGCTACACCTTC.

V usage is TRBV4-1 and J usage is TRBJ1-2; 12 bases are a match to TRBD1. CDR3 length: 15 amino acids. With 1 base clipped from V and 11 bases from J, the junction kept 8 bases outside the gene matches. In germline, CDR1 is MGHRA, CDR2 YSYEKL. The CDR3 sequence: CASSQVPGQGAGYTF. CDR3 in DNA: TGCGCCAGCAGCCAAGTCCCGGGACAGGGGGCAGGATACACCTTC.

This chain uses TRBV25-1 with TRBJ2-4; D not certain. The CDR3 spans 17 residues. V lost 5 bases and J lost 1, with 18 bases in between. Germline loops: CDR1 MGHDK, CDR2 SYGVNS. The CDR3 sequence: CASSPSRGPVAKNIQYF. CDR3 nucleotides: TGTGCCAGCAGTCCCTCCAGAGGCCCCGTGGCCAAAAACATTCAGTACTTC.

V gene TRBV2 combines with J gene TRBJ2-5; 7 nucleotides match TRBD1. The CDR3 runs to 13 residues. V gave up 3 bases and J gave up 2 bases; unmatched junction bases: 0. Germline V gives CDR1 SNHLY, CDR2 FYNNEI. CDR3 DNA sequence: TGTGCCAGCAGTGAGGGACAGCAAGAGACCCAGTACTTC. It yields the protein CASSEGQQETQYF.

The chain is built from TRBV6-5 and TRBJ2-7; the D call may be TRBD1 or TRBD2 (5 bases each). The length of the CDR3 is 14 residues. From germline, CDR1 is MNHEY and CDR2 SVGAGI. V was trimmed by 5 bases and J by 3 bases, leaving 14 bases between them. This CDR3 is CASSPGTPNYEQYF. The CDR3 DNA reads TGTGCCAGCAGTCCCGGGACCCCCAACTACGAGCAGTACTTC.

The V call is TRBV27, the J call TRBJ2-2; 7 nucleotides line up with TRBD1. With V trimmed by 3 bases and J by 5 bases, 6 bases remained unmatched. The germline V gene encodes CDR1 MNHEY and CDR2 SMNVEV (reference sequence). The CDR3 runs 15 residues. The CDR3 loop reads CASSFDRVGTGELFF. For the CDR3, the DNA is TGTGCCAGCAGTTTTGACAGGGTTGGGACCGGGGAGCTGTTTTTT.

The rearrangement uses TRBV30 and TRBJ2-5; D unresolved. CDR3 length: 12 amino acids. Between the trimmed V and J ends, which lost 7 bases and 1 base, there was a span of 10 bases. Per the germline V gene, CDR1 is GTSNPN and CDR2 is SVGIG (reference sequence). The CDR3 loop is CASSPVQETQYF. The CDR3 nucleotides are TGTGCCTCTTCGCCGGTCCAAGAGACCCAGTACTTC.

V usage is TRBV19 and J usage is TRBJ2-7; the D gene is possibly TRBD2 (6 bases). The V end lost 4 bases, the J end lost 2 bases, and 12 bases lay between the germline ends. The germline CDR1 and CDR2 sequences are LNHDA and SQIVND (reference sequence). This CDR3 has 14 residues. This CDR3 is CASSTLRGAYEQYF. In nucleotides, the CDR3 is TGTGCCAGTAGTACCCTCCGCGGGGCCTACGAGCAGTACTTC.

This clone has just a few counts. The chain couples TRBV4-1 to TRBJ1-2, with a possible D match to TRBD1 (5 bases). The CDR3 is made up of 16 amino acids. Germline CDR1 is MGHRA and CDR2 is YSYEKL. Trimming took off 0 bases at V and 5 bases at J, with 16 bases between the two ends. In DNA form, the CDR3 reads TGCGCCAGCAGCCAAGACCGGACACCGAGGGAGTATGGCTACACCTTC. Its protein is CASSQDRTPREYGYTF.

This clone has a single count. V and J are TRBV4-2 and TRBJ1-1; tentatively, D is TRBD1 (6 bases). The germline V gene encodes CDR1 LGHNA and CDR2 YNFKEQ. This CDR3 contains 16 residues. V lost 0 bases to trimming and J lost 4 bases, with 15 bases between them. CDR3 DNA sequence: TGTGCCAGCAGCCAAGAGGGGGGCCAGGGAGGCACTGAAGCTTTCTTT. Translated: CASSQEGGQGGTEAFF.